This T cell receptor beta chain is from a study of PD-1 blockade in classical Hodgkin lymphoma. Study-level results: It was CD4+ TCR diversity, not CD8+, that rose significantly by C4D1.

Autologous stem cell transplantation was followed by relapse in every patient, and brentuximab vedotin exposure varied. Best responses included complete response and partial response; otherwise, the best response was progressive disease. As regards this clone: The antigen remains unidentified.

Measured with immunoSEQ multiplex PCR; TCRdb has only the in-frame clones, and not every one. The table includes about 13,000 clones, roughly 90% detected once. This CDR3 contains 15 residues. Germline V CDR1 and CDR2: SGHRS, YFSETQ. V was clipped by 3 bases and J by 3 bases; unmatched bases: 2. The chain couples TRBV5-1 to TRBJ2-1; 11 bases fit TRBD2. The sequences come from peripheral blood mononuclear cells (PBMCs), collected at baseline. The receptor's source is a human donor with classical Hodgkin lymphoma. Here the CDR3 DNA reads TGCGCCAGCAGCTGGGGACTAGCGGACTACAATGAGCAGTTCTTC. Translated: CASSWGLADYNEQFF.